The sequence of this T cell receptor (beta chain) was determined in a study of T cell responses to AZD1222 COVID-19 vaccine. Study at large: Both about-4-week and about-12-week second-dose recipients were combined.

Produced via immunoSEQ multiplex PCR; TCRdb's table is partial and in-frame only. The table has under 100,000 clones, 90% to 95% seen once. Study-wide findings and caveats: Mostly white British, mostly female donors; authors suggested clonal diversity may be underestimated. The study found Spike-specific TCR breadth and depth rose after two AZD1222 doses. As reported, nearly half of all spike-specific TCRs target variant regions that are unmutated.

This clone was seen once. Its antigen is as yet unknown. This CDR3 has 13 amino acids. The germline V gene has CDR1 SGHRS and CDR2 YFSETQ. Trimming took 0 bases from V and 13 from J, leaving 17 bases between them. This TCR was recovered from an adult in good health. This sample comprised peripheral blood, obtained on day 0 of AZD1222 vaccination. The chain is built from TRBV5-1 and TRBJ2-7; maybe TRBD1 (6 bases). CDR3 amino acids: CASSLEVRVRGYF. The CDR3, as DNA: TGCGCCAGCAGCTTGGAGGTCCGGGTCAGGGGTTACTTC.